This T cell receptor (beta chain) was documented in a study of blood T cell repertoires in COVID-19. In the study overall: Specimens from acute and convalescent COVID-19 originated in the United States, Italy and Spain. In each case, the material was cDNA or gDNA derived from T cells, B-cell-depleted T cells, or PBMCs.

The CDR3 totals 15 residues. The germline V gene has CDR1 LGHNA and CDR2 YSLEER. With V trimmed by 0 bases and J by 12 bases, 7 bases remained unmatched. This table comes from immunoSEQ multiplex PCR, and its TCRdb copy is limited to in-frame clones, with some not included. The sample records over 85,000 clones, 76% being singletons. The sequence was obtained from a woman of 80 years or more with acute or convalescent COVID-19. Specimen: peripheral blood. The chain has TRBV4-3 and TRBJ2-1; the match to TRBD2 covers 11 bases. As DNA, the CDR3 is TGCGCCAGCAGCCAAGATCGGGGGACTAGCGGCAGGCAGTTCTTC. Protein sequence: CASSQDRGTSGRQFF.